This TCR beta chain was captured by sequencing in a study of T cell clonality in common variable immunodeficiency. Points from the study as a whole: CVID subjects shared fewer TCRbeta clones than healthy controls did. CVID patient heterogeneity limited repertoire-clinical complication correlations.

This clone was found many times. Its matching antigen is unknown. Sequencing ends 3 residues short of the CDR3 end; the germline J gene provides the rest. Trimming removed 7 bases at V and 1 base at J, with 21 bases between. There are 17 residues in the CDR3. Germline V gene lookup returns CDR1 SGHRS and CDR2 YFSETQ. Generated by immunoSEQ multiplex PCR, the TCRdb table keeps only in-frame clones and is missing some. The specimen gives around 47,000 clones without singletons; the ten biggest hold about 0.68%. The material sequenced was peripheral blood mononuclear cells. This receptor was taken from a person aged 18 to 69 in good health. The J gene is TRBJ1-5, the V gene TRBV5-1; D might be TRBD1 (6 bases). The CDR3 bases that were read are TGCGCCAGCCGGGAGGGGGAGAGGGCAGAGAGCAATCAGCCC. This translates into CASREGERAESNQP. In full, the CDR3 reads CASREGERAESNQPQHF.